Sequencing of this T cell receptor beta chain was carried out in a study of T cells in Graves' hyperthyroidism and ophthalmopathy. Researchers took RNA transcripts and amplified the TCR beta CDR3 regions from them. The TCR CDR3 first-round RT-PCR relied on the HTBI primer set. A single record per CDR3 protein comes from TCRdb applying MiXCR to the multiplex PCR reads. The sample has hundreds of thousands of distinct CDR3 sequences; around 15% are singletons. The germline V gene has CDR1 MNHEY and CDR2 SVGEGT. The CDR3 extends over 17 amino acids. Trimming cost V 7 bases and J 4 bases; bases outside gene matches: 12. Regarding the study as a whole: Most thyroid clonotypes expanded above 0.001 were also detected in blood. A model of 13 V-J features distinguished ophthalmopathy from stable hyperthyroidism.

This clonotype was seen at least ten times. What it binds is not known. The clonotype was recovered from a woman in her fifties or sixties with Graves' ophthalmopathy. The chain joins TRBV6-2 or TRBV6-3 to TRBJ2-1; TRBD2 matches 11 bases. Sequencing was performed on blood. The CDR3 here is CASIPRGGTSGYNEQFF. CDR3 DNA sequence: TGTGCCAGCATCCCTCGGGGCGGGACTAGCGGTTACAATGAGCAGTTCTTC.